Listed here are 32 T cell receptor beta chains from one sample, sequenced in a study of blood T cell repertoires in COVID-19. Repertoires were generated with immunoSEQ multiplex PCR, while TCRdb's copy carries only in-frame clones and drops some. The table includes approximately 12,000 clones, about two thirds detected once. The sequencing input was peripheral blood. The receptors were sampled from a man in his sixties with COVID-19, enrolled during active disease.

The CDR3 region is CASSQDLGTTLGTGELFF. For the CDR3, the DNA is TGTGCCAGCAGCCAAGATTTGGGGACTACTCTGGGCACCGGGGAGCTGTTTTTT. The chain couples TRBV3-1 (or the pseudogene TRBV3-2) to TRBJ2-2; 7 bases fit TRBD2. The CDR3 length is 18 residues. Trimming at V came to 0 bases and at J to 4 bases, leaving 11 bases not matched to a gene. The V gene's germline CDR1 is LGHDT and CDR2 YNNKEL (reference sequence).

In its sample, this clone was seen a few times. The chain uses TRBV7-2 and TRBJ1-5, with D perhaps matching TRBD1 (5 bases). V dropped 0 bases and J dropped 9 bases, with 15 bases sitting between them. The CDR3 loop spans 15 amino acids. Germline V gene data show CDR1 as SGHTA and CDR2 as FQGNSA. The CDR3 spells CASSLAAPGKLPQHF. The CDR3 DNA sequence: TGTGCCAGCAGCTTAGCGGCCCCAGGGAAGCTGCCCCAGCATTTT.

This chain connects TRBV3-1 (or the pseudogene TRBV3-2) to TRBJ1-6, with D hard to call. This CDR3 contains 15 residues. The V end was cut by 4 bases, the J end by 7 bases, with 14 bases between. Germline loops: CDR1 LGHDT, CDR2 YNNKEL (reference sequence). CDR3 DNA sequence: TGTGCCAGCAGCCCGTTCGACAAGGCGAATTCACCCCTCCACTTT. Protein product: CASSPFDKANSPLHF.

The CDR3 here is CASSFGWTEGGVSQPQHF. The CDR3 DNA sequence: TGTGCCAGCAGTTTTGGCTGGACGGAGGGCGGGGTTAGTCAGCCCCAGCATTTT. This sequence joins TRBV27 and TRBJ1-5; no definite D call. V shed 3 bases and J shed 6 bases, with 24 bases lying between them. This CDR3 has 18 amino acids. Germline V gene lookup returns CDR1 MNHEY and CDR2 SMNVEV (reference sequence).

This clone was counted only a few times. The chain has TRBV6-5 and TRBJ1-2, with 7 bases identical to TRBD1. The junction had 3 bases not matched to a gene; V was cut back by 2 bases and J by 0 bases. CDR3 length equals 15 residues. Germline-derived CDR1 and CDR2 are MNHEY and SVGAGI. Here the CDR3 DNA reads TGTGCCAGCAGTTACACCGGACAGGCTAACTATGGCTACACCTTC. Its protein product is CASSYTGQANYGYTF.

The chain links TRBV13 to TRBJ1-3; 8 bases are shared with TRBD1. Germline CDR1 reads PRHDT; CDR2 reads FYEKMQ (reference sequence). With V trimmed by 6 bases and J by 2 bases, 6 bases remained unmatched. The CDR3 totals 15 residues. The CDR3 loop reads CASRRPGGTGNTIYF. The CDR3 bases are TGTGCCAGCAGACGTCCAGGGGGCACTGGAAACACCATATATTTT.

The V and J genes are TRBV5-5 and TRBJ2-1, with 10 positions matching TRBD2. Germline V gene sequence: CDR1 SGHKS, CDR2 YYEKEE (reference sequence). V dropped 4 bases and J dropped 7; count of bases not matched to a gene: 14. The CDR3 spans 17 residues. The CDR3 sequence: CASSPGSSGGRDNEQFF. The DNA of the CDR3 is TGTGCCAGCAGCCCGGGGTCTAGCGGGGGAAGGGATAATGAGCAGTTCTTC.

This clone was seen a few times. The CDR3 nucleotides read TGTGCCACCAGCCGGACAGGGGCGGTCGGGGAGACCCAGTACTTC. This codes for CATSRTGAVGETQYF. The V and J genes are TRBV24-1 and TRBJ2-5, with 9 positions matching TRBD1. Trimming removed 7 bases from V and 5 bases from J; junction bases left unmatched: 10. Germline CDR1 KGHDR, CDR2 SFDVKD. CDR3 length: 15 residues.

CDR3 amino acids: CASSYVGQGARNEQFF. The CDR3 coding sequence is TGTGCCAGCAGTTATGTGGGACAGGGGGCGCGAAATGAGCAGTTCTTC. The chain carries TRBV6-5 and TRBJ2-1; 12 positions agree with TRBD1. The V and J ends lost 3 bases and 7 bases, in that order; junction bases with no gene match: 7. The CDR3 is 16 residues long. Germline CDR1 and CDR2: MNHEY and SVGAGI.

This clone was counted only a few times. The chain links TRBV27 to TRBJ1-2, with no clear D. The CDR3 has 14 residues. V was clipped by 7 bases and J by 7 bases, with 19 bases between them. Germline lookup yields CDR1 MNHEY and CDR2 SMNVEV (reference sequence). Here the CDR3 reads CASMAATRTGGYTF. For the CDR3, the DNA is TGTGCCAGCATGGCGGCAACGAGGACTGGTGGCTACACCTTC.

This rearrangement joins TRBV6-2 or TRBV6-3 to TRBJ2-5; D is undetermined. With 0 bases removed from V and 5 bases from J, the gap between germline ends came to 7 bases. CDR3 size: 13 residues. CDR1 is MNHEY and CDR2 is SVGEGT in the germline V gene. The CDR3 DNA reads TGTGCCAGCAGTTACTCGCACAGTGAGACCCAGTACTTC. Amino acid sequence: CASSYSHSETQYF.

The sample holds a few counts of this clone. This chain links TRBV5-1 with TRBJ1-2; maybe TRBD1 (6 bases). Germline CDR1 SGHRS, CDR2 YFSETQ. The CDR3 spans 15 residues. The V and J ends lost 0 bases and 4 bases respectively, with 13 bases between them. The CDR3 reads CASSLAQGFGYGYTF. Here the CDR3 DNA reads TGCGCCAGCAGCTTGGCCCAGGGGTTCGGCTATGGCTACACCTTC.

V is TRBV7-9 and J is TRBJ1-1; 9 nucleotides line up with TRBD1. The ends lost 3 bases at V and 10 bases at J; junction bases unmatched: 6. Per the germline V gene, CDR1 is SEHNR and CDR2 is FQNEAQ (reference sequence). The CDR3 is made up of 13 amino acids. The CDR3 loop reads CASSFYRGQGAFF. The DNA of the CDR3 is TGTGCCAGCAGCTTCTACAGGGGGCAGGGAGCTTTCTTT.

The V and J genes are TRBV30 and TRBJ2-1, with D possibly being TRBD2 (6 bases). The CDR3 has 14 residues. Trimming took 4 bases from V and 7 from J, leaving 17 bases between them. In germline, CDR1 is GTSNPN, CDR2 SVGIG (reference sequence). The CDR3 coding sequence is TGTGCCTGGAACGACCCCGGGACTTTTAATGAGCAGTTCTTC. This codes for CAWNDPGTFNEQFF. The whole variable domain, filled in from reference TRBV30 and TRBJ2-1, reads SQTIHQWPATLVQPVGSPLSLECTVEGTSNPNLYWYRQAAGRGLQLLFYSVGIGQISSEVPQNLSASRPQDRQFILSSKKLLLSDSGFYLCAWNDPGTFNEQFFGPGTRLTVL.

This chain uses TRBV30 with TRBJ2-3; D might be TRBD2 (5 bases). CDR1 and CDR2 from the germline V gene are GTSNPN and SVGIG (reference sequence). V was clipped by 2 bases and J by 1 base, with 10 bases between them. The CDR3 is 14 amino acids. CDR3 loop: CAWSLYGGTDTQYF. CDR3 nucleotides: TGTGCCTGGAGTTTGTACGGGGGCACAGATACGCAGTATTTT.

The chain has TRBV6-2 or TRBV6-3 and TRBJ2-1, with 9 bases lining up with TRBD2. This CDR3 is built from 19 residues. Trimming at V came to 2 bases and at J to 8 bases, leaving 19 bases not matched to a gene. Germline lookup yields CDR1 MNHEY and CDR2 SVGEGT. CDR3 sequence: CASSYATVRAGGLVDEQFF. CDR3 nucleotide sequence: TGTGCCAGCAGTTACGCGACCGTTAGAGCGGGAGGCCTCGTCGATGAGCAGTTCTTC.

This clone was detected once. The chain couples TRBV5-4 to TRBJ2-7; 9 bases are a match to TRBD2. Per the germline V gene, CDR1 is SGHNT and CDR2 is YYREEE (reference sequence). This CDR3 region has 15 residues. V dropped 2 bases and J dropped 4; count of bases not matched to a gene: 7. CDR3 in DNA: TGTGCCAGCAGCTTTGCGGGAGGGCCAATATACGAGCAGTACGTC. Its translation: CASSFAGGPIYEQYV.

The V and J genes are TRBV7-9 and TRBJ2-7; 8 bases fit TRBD1. The CDR3 sequence is 16 residues long. Germline CDR1 reads SEHNR; CDR2 reads FQNEAQ (reference sequence). The V and J ends lost 3 bases and 2 bases, in that order; junction bases with no gene match: 9. The DNA for the CDR3 is TGTGCCAGCAGCTTTGCAACGGACAGGGCAACCTACGAGCAGTACTTC. Its translation: CASSFATDRATYEQYF.

This sequence joins TRBV5-4 and TRBJ2-3; D is possibly TRBD2 (6 bases). V lost 4 bases to trimming and J lost 8 bases, with 23 bases between them. The CDR3 spans 16 residues. Germline V CDR1 and CDR2: SGHNT, YYREEE (reference sequence). The CDR3 bases are TGTGCCAGCAGCAGCCCCGGCGGGACCCCCTTCGGTACGCAGTATTTT. As protein: CASSSPGGTPFGTQYF.

The chain combines TRBV7-2 with TRBJ2-6; TRBD2 agrees at 11 bases. The CDR3 loop spans 16 amino acids. Germline V gene data show CDR1 as SGHTA and CDR2 as FQGNSA. Germline trimming cut 5 bases from V and 1 base from J; bases unmatched to any gene: 1. CDR3 sequence: CASSPSGGSGANVLTF. The CDR3 DNA is TGTGCCAGCAGCCCTAGCGGGGGGTCTGGGGCCAACGTCCTGACTTTC.

The V gene is TRBV30, the J gene TRBJ2-5; D remains unclear. Germline V gene sequence: CDR1 GTSNPN, CDR2 SVGIG (reference sequence). Trimming took 1 base from V and 5 from J, leaving 8 bases between them. This CDR3 comprises 12 residues. CDR3: CAWSGDLETQYF. The CDR3 DNA sequence: TGTGCCTGGAGTGGCGATCTGGAGACCCAGTACTTC.

This chain connects TRBV2 to TRBJ1-1; 8 bases map to TRBD1. The length of the CDR3 is 13 residues. Germline loops: CDR1 SNHLY, CDR2 FYNNEI. The junction had 6 bases not matched to a gene; V was cut back by 8 bases and J by 4 bases. CDR3 in amino acids: CASGQGEGTEAFF. The CDR3 region has the DNA TGTGCCAGCGGACAGGGCGAGGGCACTGAAGCTTTCTTT.

This sequence joins TRBV6-2 or TRBV6-3 and TRBJ1-1, with D hard to call. Germline V gene lookup returns CDR1 MNHEY and CDR2 SVGEGT. V was clipped by 2 bases and J by 2 bases, with 9 bases between them. The CDR3 runs 14 residues. DNA for the CDR3: TGTGCCAGCAGTTACCTCCCCAGAAACACTGAAGCTTTCTTT. Its translation is CASSYLPRNTEAFF.

V and J are TRBV9 and TRBJ1-1; D gene unclear. V lost 4 bases and J 6 bases, leaving 7 bases between the germline ends. The CDR3 has 11 residues. The germline V gene has CDR1 SGDLS and CDR2 YYNGEE. CDR3 protein: CASSTGAEAFF. The DNA of the CDR3 is TGTGCCAGCAGCACCGGGGCTGAAGCTTTCTTT.

This rearrangement joins TRBV4-3 to TRBJ2-3, with 10 bases aligning to TRBD2. The CDR3 is 16 amino acids. Germline-derived CDR1 and CDR2 are LGHNA and YSLEER. V shed 4 bases, J shed 3 bases, and the junction held 7 bases outside the gene matches. The CDR3 DNA is TGCGCCAGCAGCCCCGGAGAGACTAGCGGGACAGATACGCAGTATTTT. This codes for CASSPGETSGTDTQYF.

The gene calls are TRBV18 and TRBJ1-6; possibly TRBD1 for D (6 bases). Germline V gene sequence: CDR1 KGHSH, CDR2 LQKENI. This CDR3 contains 16 residues. Trimming removed 3 bases from V and 7 bases from J, with 16 bases in between. The CDR3 is CASSPTAGAKNSPLHF. CDR3 bases: TGTGCCAGCTCACCCACCGCAGGGGCGAAAAATTCACCCCTCCACTTT.

A few counts support this clone. V gene TRBV4-1 combines with J gene TRBJ1-1; D uncertain. This CDR3 is 14 amino acids long. V was trimmed by 3 bases and J by 1 base, leaving 9 bases between them. Germline values: CDR1 MGHRA, CDR2 YSYEKL. For the CDR3, the DNA is TGCGCCAGCAGCCAGCGGTACGGGAACACTGAAGCTTTCTTT. This translates into CASSQRYGNTEAFF.

The J gene is TRBJ2-5, the V gene TRBV14; maybe TRBD1 (5 bases). The CDR3 extends over 14 amino acids. The V end lost 1 base, the J end lost 4 bases, and 10 bases lay between the germline ends. Germline V gives CDR1 SGHDN, CDR2 FVKESK. The CDR3 loop is CASSQGGAPETQYF. In nucleotides, the CDR3 is TGTGCCAGCAGCCAAGGGGGCGCGCCAGAGACCCAGTACTTC.

The chain couples TRBV30 to TRBJ1-6; no reliable D call. Germline loops: CDR1 GTSNPN, CDR2 SVGIG (reference sequence). V shed 3 bases and J shed 3 bases, with 9 bases lying between them. The CDR3 loop spans 14 amino acids. The CDR3 DNA is TGTGCCTGGAGGTCCGGTATCTATAATTCACCCCTCCACTTT. The encoded protein is CAWRSGIYNSPLHF.

V gene TRBV5-1 combines with J gene TRBJ2-2; 8 bases map to TRBD2. Germline lookup yields CDR1 SGHRS and CDR2 YFSETQ. J lost 7 bases, V lost 0 bases, and 8 bases had no gene match. The CDR3 length is 16 residues. CDR3 nucleotides: TGCGCCAGCAGCTTGGCTGCGAGCGGGGGCGGCGGGGAGCTGTTTTTT. Encoded protein: CASSLAASGGGGELFF.

In DNA form, the CDR3 reads TGCGCCAGCAGTGAACAGGGGGCACGGGCTGAAGCTTTCTTT. Protein product: CASSEQGARAEAFF. This chain joins TRBV10-2 and TRBJ1-1, with TRBD1 identical over 9 bases. Germline V CDR1 and CDR2: WSHSY, SAAADI. V was pared by 3 bases and J by 6 bases, with 5 bases of the junction left unmatched. The CDR3 spans 14 residues.

The CDR3 here is CASSPFDRFMNTEAFF. The CDR3, as DNA: TGTGCCAGCAGCCCCTTCGACAGGTTCATGAACACTGAAGCTTTCTTT. The chain has TRBV9 and TRBJ1-1; D perhaps matches TRBD1 (6 bases). V was trimmed by 4 bases and J by 0 bases, leaving 16 bases between them. This CDR3 spans 16 amino acids. Germline-derived CDR1 and CDR2 are SGDLS and YYNGEE.